The next 29 T cell receptor beta chains were all read from a single sample in a study of immune evolution from preneoplasia to lung adenocarcinoma. Generated by immunoSEQ multiplex PCR, the TCRdb table keeps only in-frame clones and is missing some. Of roughly 3,800 clones in the sample, over 75% were seen once. The sequenced sample consisted of FFPE adjacent normal lung tissue. The source of these receptors is a person aged 60 to 85 with lung adenocarcinoma.

In DNA, the CDR3 is TGTGCCAGCTCACCACCCAGCGGGAGAGTGCGGGTCAATGAGCAGTTCTTC. The encoded protein is CASSPPSGRVRVNEQFF. The rearrangement joins TRBV18 to TRBJ2-1, with 8 bases that match TRBD2. The CDR3 totals 17 residues. The V segment lost 0 bases and the J segment 6 bases; nucleotides outside the gene matches: 10. Per the germline V gene, CDR1 is KGHSH and CDR2 is LQKENI.

The V and J genes are TRBV6-5 and TRBJ1-1, with D possibly matching TRBD1 (6 bases). Trimming took 2 bases from V and 3 from J, leaving 16 bases between them. The CDR3 contains 16 residues. The V gene's germline CDR1 is MNHEY and CDR2 SVGAGI. Written as DNA, the CDR3 is TGTGCCAGCAGTTACACTCCCTATCCAGGGGACACTGAAGCTTTCTTT. Protein product: CASSYTPYPGDTEAFF.

This clone turned up a few times. V and J are TRBV28 and TRBJ2-7; D gene unclear. The CDR3 is made up of 11 amino acids. Trimming shortened V by 5 bases and J by 5 bases, and 7 bases separated the two germline ends. Germline assignment: CDR1 MDHEN and CDR2 SYDVKM. The CDR3 sequence is CASSPRDEQYF. The CDR3 bases are TGTGCCAGCAGTCCCCGTGACGAGCAGTACTTC.

The genes are TRBV11-1 and TRBJ1-3; the match to TRBD1 covers 7 bases. Germline V gene sequence: CDR1 SGHAT, CDR2 FQDESV (reference sequence). V shed 6 bases and J 2 bases; nucleotides not matched to a gene: 10. The CDR3 has 16 residues. The CDR3, as DNA: TGTGCCAGCAGTTCCCGGGACAGAACAACTGGAAACACCATATATTTT. As protein: CASSSRDRTTGNTIYF.

Only a few counts were recorded for this clone. This chain connects TRBV19 to TRBJ2-1; D is perhaps TRBD2 (5 bases). Germline CDR1 is LNHDA and CDR2 is SQIVND (reference sequence). V was clipped by 3 bases and J by 9 bases, with 15 bases between them. The CDR3 extends over 14 amino acids. CDR3 DNA sequence: TGTGCCAGTAGTATCATGCTTCGGGAAGGTGAGCAGTTCTTC. Translating it yields CASSIMLREGEQFF. Full variable domain (remainder filled in from reference TRBV19 and TRBJ2-1): DGGITQSPKYLFRKEGQNVTLSCEQNLNHDAMYWYRQDPGQGLRLIYYSQIVNDFQKGDIAEGYSVSREKKESFPLTVTSAQKNPTAFYLCASSIMLREGEQFFGPGTRLTVL.

This chain links TRBV6-1 with TRBJ2-5, with 8 bases lining up with TRBD1. The germline V gene encodes CDR1 MNHNS and CDR2 SASEGT. J lost 4 bases, V lost 8 bases, and 12 bases had no gene match. The CDR3 extends over 15 amino acids. This CDR3 is CASLKNAGGRETQYF. The CDR3 DNA sequence: TGTGCCAGCCTAAAAAATGCAGGGGGCCGAGAGACCCAGTACTTC.

The V call is TRBV9, the J call TRBJ1-4, with a possible D match to TRBD1 (5 bases). V shed 4 bases and J shed 4 bases, with 14 bases lying between them. The germline gives CDR1 SGDLS, CDR2 YYNGEE. This CDR3 spans 15 amino acids. The CDR3 DNA reads as TGTGCCAGCAGCCCCCGAGAGGGGATTAATGAAAAACTGTTTTTT. It translates to CASSPREGINEKLFF.

V gene TRBV5-1 combines with J gene TRBJ2-5; a possible D gene is TRBD1 (5 bases). Trimming removed 3 bases from V and 2 bases from J, with 14 bases in between. This CDR3 region has 15 residues. From germline, CDR1 is SGHRS and CDR2 YFSETQ. In nucleotides, the CDR3 is TGCGCCAGCAGCTACAAATCAGGGAATCAAGAGACCCAGTACTTC. Protein: CASSYKSGNQETQYF.

The gene calls are TRBV2 and TRBJ1-2, with TRBD1 as a possible D gene (6 bases). CDR3 length equals 16 residues. Trimming removed 6 bases from V and 6 bases from J, with 23 bases in between. Germline V gene lookup returns CDR1 SNHLY and CDR2 FYNNEI. The CDR3 is CASRGGTRMKRNGYTF. DNA of the CDR3: TGTGCCAGCAGGGGAGGGACACGCATGAAGAGGAATGGCTACACCTTC.

This chain joins TRBV30 and TRBJ2-3, with TRBD1 matching 8 bases. In germline, CDR1 is GTSNPN, CDR2 SVGIG (reference sequence). J lost 4 bases, V lost 7 bases, and 4 bases had no gene match. CDR3 length equals 12 residues. CDR3: CAYGQGADTQYF. Written as DNA, the CDR3 is TGTGCCTACGGACAGGGCGCAGATACGCAGTATTTT.

The rearrangement uses TRBV29-1 and TRBJ2-7, with D uncertain. Germline V gene data show CDR1 as SQVTM and CDR2 as ANQGSEA. V lost 8 bases to trimming and J lost 6 bases, with 14 bases between them. CDR3 length equals 11 residues. CDR3 nucleotides: TGCAGCTTCCGGGTTGGCTTCGAGCAGTACTTC. Translating it yields CSFRVGFEQYF.

The gene calls are TRBV5-1 and TRBJ2-7; no clear D gene. Looked up from germline, CDR1 is SGHRS and CDR2 is YFSETQ. The ends were cut back, 7 bases at V and 3 bases at J, with 11 bases in the middle. The CDR3 loop spans 12 amino acids. CDR3 in DNA: TGCGCCAGCGCGAAGGGCAACTACGAGCAGTACTTC. Amino acid sequence: CASAKGNYEQYF.

The chain has TRBV28 and TRBJ1-2; perhaps TRBD1 as D (6 bases). CDR3 length: 12 residues. Germline CDR1 MDHEN, CDR2 SYDVKM. V was shortened by 7 bases and J by 7 bases, with 13 bases between the two germline ends. The CDR3 region is CASTSGATGYTF. DNA of the CDR3: TGTGCCAGCACTTCAGGGGCCACTGGCTACACCTTC.

This clone has a single count. V usage is TRBV5-1 and J usage is TRBJ2-3; tentative D call: TRBD2 (6 bases). The V end was cut by 7 bases, the J end by 1 base, with 16 bases between. The CDR3 runs to 15 residues. Germline V gives CDR1 SGHRS, CDR2 YFSETQ. CDR3 amino acids: CASSGRGLRTDTQYF. CDR3 sequence (DNA): TGCGCCAGCTCGGGTCGGGGGTTACGCACAGATACGCAGTATTTT. Looking up the rest from reference TRBV5-1 and TRBJ2-3 gives the full variable domain: KAGVTQTPRYLIKTRGQQVTLSCSPISGHRSVSWYQQTPGQGLQFLFEYFSETQRNKGNFPGRFSGRQFSNSRSEMNVSTLELGDSALYLCASSGRGLRTDTQYFGPGTRLTVL.

The rearrangement uses TRBV10-1 and TRBJ2-1, with D maybe TRBD2 (6 bases). The V end lost 2 bases, the J end lost 4 bases, and 15 bases lay between the germline ends. The CDR3 runs to 16 residues. From germline, CDR1 is WNHNN and CDR2 SYGVQD (reference sequence). The CDR3 spells CASSEIGSGSYNEQFF. For the CDR3, the DNA is TGCGCCAGCAGTGAGATCGGGAGCGGGTCATACAATGAGCAGTTCTTC.

This clone ranks as large. The J gene is TRBJ2-1, the V gene TRBV11-2; no clear D. The CDR3 length is 13 residues. The ends were cut back, 1 base at V and 7 bases at J, with 8 bases in the middle. Germline CDR1 reads SGHAT; CDR2 reads FQNNGV. The CDR3 nucleotides are TGTGCCAGCAGCTTAGTTGGGCAGAATGAGCAGTTCTTC. It codes for CASSLVGQNEQFF.

The chain couples TRBV19 to TRBJ2-5, with TRBD2 matching 10 bases. Germline-derived CDR1 and CDR2 are LNHDA and SQIVND (reference sequence). V gave up 5 bases and J gave up 0 bases; unmatched junction bases: 3. The CDR3 has 15 residues. This CDR3 reads CASSPSGSYQETQYF. As DNA, the CDR3 is TGTGCCAGTAGTCCTAGCGGGAGTTACCAAGAGACCCAGTACTTC.

The chain recombines TRBV4-3 with TRBJ1-3; 8 bases fit TRBD1. Trimming at V came to 5 bases and at J to 4 bases, leaving 4 bases not matched to a gene. Germline lookup yields CDR1 LGHNA and CDR2 YSLEER. CDR3 length: 14 residues. The CDR3: CASSVDREGNTIYF. CDR3 coding DNA: TGCGCCAGCAGCGTGGACAGGGAAGGAAACACCATATATTTT.

This clone was detected only once. The V call is TRBV5-4, the J call TRBJ2-6; perhaps D is TRBD1 or TRBD2 (6 bases each). The V gene's germline CDR1 is SGHNT and CDR2 YYREEE (reference sequence). This CDR3 has 16 residues. The V gene lost 3 bases and the J gene lost 4 bases, with 14 bases spanning the gap. The CDR3 coding sequence is TGTGCCAGCAGCTGGGGGGCAGGGACAGGGGCCAACGTCCTGACTTTC. Translation: CASSWGAGTGANVLTF. The full variable domain, its missing parts supplied by reference TRBV5-4 and TRBJ2-6, is ETGVTQSPTHLIKTRGQQVTLRCSSQSGHNTVSWYQQALGQGPQFIFQYYREEENGRGNFPPRFSGLQFPNYSSELNVNALELDDSALYLCASSWGAGTGANVLTFGAGSRLTVL.

This clone was detected a few times. This chain joins TRBV11-3 and TRBJ2-3, with 10 bases fitting TRBD1. The CDR3 totals 16 residues. Germline V gene lookup returns CDR1 SGHNT and CDR2 YENEEA. V lost 5 bases and J lost 3; bases outside the gene matches: 8. CDR3 in amino acids: CASSRTGTGVTDTQYF. The CDR3 bases are TGTGCCAGCAGCCGAACCGGGACAGGGGTAACAGATACGCAGTATTTT.

The CDR3 reads CASSGVARGGREQYF. CDR3 DNA sequence: TGTGCCAGCAGTGGAGTAGCCCGAGGGGGTCGAGAGCAGTACTTC. V and J are TRBV6-1 and TRBJ2-7; possibly TRBD1 for D (6 bases). The CDR3 is 15 residues long. Germline V lookup: CDR1 MNHNS, CDR2 SASEGT. The V end was cut by 4 bases, the J end by 7 bases, with 20 bases between.

This chain uses TRBV4-2 with TRBJ2-3; TRBD1 matches at 8 bases. The CDR3 consists of 15 residues. Germline CDR1 LGHNA, CDR2 YNFKEQ. V lost 1 base and J lost 1; bases outside the gene matches: 1. CDR3 protein: CASSQGGQGTDTQYF. CDR3 nucleotides: TGTGCCAGCAGCCAAGGGGGACAGGGCACAGATACGCAGTATTTT.

The rearrangement links TRBV4-1 to TRBJ2-5; 10 nucleotides agree with TRBD2. V dropped 5 bases and J dropped 4; count of bases not matched to a gene: 10. Per germline, CDR1 MGHRA and CDR2 YSYEKL. The CDR3 contains 16 residues. CDR3 in amino acids: CASSLASSGSGETQYF. The CDR3 nucleotides are TGCGCCAGCAGCTTAGCCTCTAGCGGGAGTGGAGAGACCCAGTACTTC.

The chain links TRBV28 to TRBJ2-7; maybe TRBD1 (6 bases). V was shortened by 10 bases and J by 4 bases, with 17 bases between the two germline ends. This CDR3 region has 13 residues. The germline CDR1 and CDR2 sequences are MDHEN and SYDVKM. This CDR3 is CATLNRVSYEQYF. CDR3 bases: TGTGCCACCCTGAACAGGGTGTCGTACGAGCAGTACTTC.

The genes are TRBV5-1 and TRBJ2-3; D remains unclear. Trimming shortened V by 1 base and J by 0 bases, and 6 bases separated the two germline ends. The CDR3 runs 14 residues. Looked up from germline, CDR1 is SGHRS and CDR2 is YFSETQ. The chain's CDR3 is CASSLRSSTDTQYF. Written as DNA, the CDR3 is TGCGCCAGCAGCTTGCGCAGTAGCACAGATACGCAGTATTTT.

There are a few counts of this clone. This chain links TRBV19 with TRBJ2-5; D may be TRBD1 (5 bases). Trimming removed 9 bases at V and 3 bases at J, with 11 bases between. The V gene's germline CDR1 is LNHDA and CDR2 SQIVND (reference sequence). The CDR3 totals 12 residues. As DNA, the CDR3 is TGTGCCAGCGGCGCGACAGAAGAGACCCAGTACTTC. This sequence encodes CASGATEETQYF. Full variable domain (rest looked up from reference TRBV19 and TRBJ2-5): DGGITQSPKYLFRKEGQNVTLSCEQNLNHDAMYWYRQDPGQGLRLIYYSQIVNDFQKGDIAEGYSVSREKKESFPLTVTSAQKNPTAFYLCASGATEETQYFGPGTRLLVL.

This clone was seen only once. V gene TRBV27 combines with J gene TRBJ2-7; 8 bases are shared with TRBD1. V gave up 8 bases and J gave up 2 bases; unmatched junction bases: 8. This CDR3 has 14 residues. Germline CDR1 reads MNHEY; CDR2 reads SMNVEV (reference sequence). CDR3 sequence (DNA): TGTGCCAGCTCCCCTTCCAGGGGGCCCTACGAGCAGTACTTC. Translated: CASSPSRGPYEQYF.

This clone was counted once. The gene calls are TRBV4-1 and TRBJ2-7; a possible D gene is TRBD2 (5 bases). The CDR3 is 15 residues long. V dropped 0 bases and J dropped 0 bases, with 9 bases sitting between them. CDR1 is MGHRA, CDR2 YSYEKL, per germline. CDR3 residues: CASSQDPGSSYEQYF. The CDR3 coding sequence is TGCGCCAGCAGCCAAGACCCGGGAAGCTCCTACGAGCAGTACTTC.

The gene calls are TRBV5-1 and TRBJ2-5; D is unclear. The CDR3 extends over 15 amino acids. V lost 0 bases and J 4 bases, leaving 13 bases between the germline ends. The germline V gene encodes CDR1 SGHRS and CDR2 YFSETQ. The CDR3 reads CASSLESRGGETQYF. CDR3 coding DNA: TGCGCCAGCAGCTTGGAGAGCAGAGGTGGAGAGACCCAGTACTTC.